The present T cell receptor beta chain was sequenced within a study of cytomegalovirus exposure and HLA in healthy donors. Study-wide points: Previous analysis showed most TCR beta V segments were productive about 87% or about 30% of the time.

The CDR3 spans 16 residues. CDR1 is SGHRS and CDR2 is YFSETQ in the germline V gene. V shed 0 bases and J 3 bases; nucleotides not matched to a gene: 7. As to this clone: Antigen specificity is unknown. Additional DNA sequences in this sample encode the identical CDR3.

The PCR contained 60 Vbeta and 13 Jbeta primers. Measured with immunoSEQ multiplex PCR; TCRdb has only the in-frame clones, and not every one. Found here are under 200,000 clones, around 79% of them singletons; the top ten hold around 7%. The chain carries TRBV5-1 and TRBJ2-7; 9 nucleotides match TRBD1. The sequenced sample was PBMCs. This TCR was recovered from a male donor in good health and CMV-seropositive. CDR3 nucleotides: TGCGCCAGCAGCTTGGACTCCGGGACAGGGTACTACGAGCAGTACTTC. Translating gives CASSLDSGTGYYEQYF. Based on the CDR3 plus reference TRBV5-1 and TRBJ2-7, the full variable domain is KAGVTQTPRYLIKTRGQQVTLSCSPISGHRSVSWYQQTPGQGLQFLFEYFSETQRNKGNFPGRFSGRQFSNSRSEMNVSTLELGDSALYLCASSLDSGTGYYEQYFGPGTRLTVT.